This TCR beta chain is drawn from a study of T cell repertoires in cytomegalovirus infection. Study at large: In public TCR beta signatures, there were indications of both CMV infection and matching HLA type. Study outcomes and limitations: Carriers of CMV and the relevant HLA type were discriminated by public TCR beta frequency. HLA-C-restricted CMV clonotypes gave the most frequent clonotype in two of eight donors.

This clonotype was observed many times. Its antigen is still unknown. TCRdb itself ran the reads through MiXCR, one entry per CDR3 protein. This repertoire shows around 450,000 distinct CDR3 sequences, 11% found once; its top ten account for 9.5% to 13%. The sequence was collected from a human donor in good health (CMV status not recorded). Some clones in this sample may be carry-over from other donors' samples. Sequenced sample: PBMCs.

For the CDR3, the DNA is TGTGCCAGCAGTCCGCATACCGGGACTAGCGGAAACACAGATACGCAGTATTTT. It is translated as CASSPHTGTSGNTDTQYF. This chain uses TRBV28 with TRBJ2-3; 11 bases are shared with TRBD2. Germline CDR1 is MDHEN and CDR2 is SYDVKM. The CDR3 loop spans 18 amino acids. V lost 5 bases, J lost 2 bases, and 12 bases stayed unmatched.